The entry that follows covers one T cell receptor (beta chain) sequence. Sequencing was performed with immunoSEQ multiplex PCR; in TCRdb, only in-frame clones are kept and a portion is missing. Of some 2,400,000 clones listed, approximately 94% were seen once; the top ten hold around 0.13%. The data belong to a study of shared clonotypes between healthy human individuals. V was pared by 5 bases and J by 3 bases, with 5 bases of the junction left unmatched. CDR1 and CDR2 (germline): SGHAT, FQNNGV. The length of the CDR3 is 15 residues. The V call is TRBV11-2, the J call TRBJ2-7; 12 nucleotides line up with TRBD2. Sequences were obtained from naive CD4+ T cells sorted from blood. Subset here: CD45RA+ positively selected. The clonotype comes from a man aged 18 to 30 in good health. The chain's CDR3 is CASSRPGLAGYEQYF. The CDR3 bases are TGTGCCAGCAGCCGCCCGGGACTAGCGGGCTACGAGCAGTACTTC.